The rows below give T cell receptor beta chains drawn from one sample of a study of vaccination and CD4 T cells after COVID-19. TCRdb itself ran the PCR reads through MiXCR, one entry per CDR3 protein. The sample comprises some 21,000 distinct CDR3 sequences, more than 45% of which are singletons, and 9.6% rests with the top ten. Which antigens these TCRs recognize remains unknown. Sequencing input: CD4+ T cells from blood, cultured in vitro. The receptors stem from a human donor who had recovered from COVID-19. CDR3s include the opening cysteine and the closing phenylalanine or tryptophan. The order of the fields is D gene, J gene, V gene, clone size, CDR3 protein, CDR3 DNA. A D gene is named only where the DNA matches it firmly. Not all rows give a size; the values are once, few, many and, for expanded clones, a class.

D gene: TRBD2
J gene: TRBJ2-2
V gene: TRBV24-1
clone size: NA
CDR3 protein: CATSGIGLAGGPGELFF
CDR3 DNA: TGTGCCACCAGTGGGATCGGACTAGCGGGAGGGCCAGGGGAGCTGTTTTTT

D gene: NA
J gene: TRBJ2-1
V gene: TRBV11-2
clone size: NA
CDR3 protein: CASSLDLWGGAVEQFF
CDR3 DNA: TGTGCCAGCAGCTTAGATCTATGGGGGGGGGCCGTTGAGCAGTTCTTC

D gene: TRBD2
J gene: TRBJ2-2
V gene: TRBV20-1
clone size: NA
CDR3 protein: CSASRTSGLTGELFF
CDR3 DNA: TGCAGTGCTAGTCGGACTAGCGGGCTTACCGGGGAGCTGTTTTTT

D gene: TRBD2
J gene: TRBJ2-5
V gene: TRBV5-1
clone size: NA
CDR3 protein: CASLTSGDGGETQYF
CDR3 DNA: TGCGCCAGCTTAACTAGCGGAGATGGGGGAGAGACCCAGTACTTC

D gene: NA
J gene: TRBJ1-5
V gene: TRBV6-1
clone size: NA
CDR3 protein: CASSPMGVGQPQHF
CDR3 DNA: TGTGCCAGCAGTCCGATGGGGGTGGGTCAGCCCCAGCATTTT

D gene: NA
J gene: TRBJ1-3
V gene: TRBV6-5
clone size: NA
CDR3 protein: CASSSFDSGNTIYF
CDR3 DNA: TGTGCCAGCAGTTCGTTTGACTCTGGAAACACCATATATTTT

D gene: NA
J gene: TRBJ2-6
V gene: TRBV6-1
clone size: NA
CDR3 protein: CASSRLQGIPGSGANVLTF
CDR3 DNA: TGTGCCAGCAGTCGGCTTCAGGGGATACCAGGTTCTGGGGCCAACGTCCTGACTTTC

D gene: TRBD2
J gene: TRBJ2-7
V gene: TRBV20-1
clone size: NA
CDR3 protein: CSAGTSGRSPYEQYF
CDR3 DNA: TGCAGTGCAGGGACTAGCGGGAGGAGCCCCTACGAGCAGTACTTC

D gene: NA
J gene: TRBJ1-1
V gene: TRBV10-3
clone size: NA
CDR3 protein: CAISESTIGRTEAFF
CDR3 DNA: TGTGCCATCAGTGAGTCGACAATCGGTCGCACTGAAGCTTTCTTT

D gene: NA
J gene: TRBJ2-5
V gene: TRBV2
clone size: NA
CDR3 protein: CASSQQGPQETQYF
CDR3 DNA: TGTGCCAGCAGTCAACAGGGACCCCAAGAGACCCAGTACTTC

D gene: TRBD1
J gene: TRBJ1-2
V gene: TRBV5-4
clone size: medium-sized
CDR3 protein: CASSTWTGNGYTF
CDR3 DNA: TGTGCCAGCAGCACCTGGACAGGGAATGGCTACACCTTC

D gene: NA
J gene: TRBJ1-2
V gene: TRBV20-1
clone size: few
CDR3 protein: CSATQLNYGYTF
CDR3 DNA: TGCAGTGCCACACAGCTAAACTATGGCTACACCTTC

D gene: NA
J gene: TRBJ2-5
V gene: TRBV28
clone size: NA
CDR3 protein: CASIRHLGETQYF
CDR3 DNA: TGTGCCAGCATTCGACACCTTGGGGAGACCCAGTACTTC

D gene: NA
J gene: TRBJ1-1
V gene: TRBV5-1
clone size: NA
CDR3 protein: CASSFRDGEAFF
CDR3 DNA: TGCGCCAGCAGCTTCCGGGACGGTGAAGCTTTCTTT

D gene: NA
J gene: TRBJ1-5
V gene: TRBV15
clone size: few
CDR3 protein: CATSRGGAPNQPQHF
CDR3 DNA: TGTGCCACCAGCAGAGGAGGGGCCCCGAATCAGCCCCAGCATTTT

D gene: NA
J gene: TRBJ2-2
V gene: TRBV6-4
clone size: few
CDR3 protein: CASSVEGNSNTGELFF
CDR3 DNA: TGTGCCAGCAGTGTTGAGGGGAACTCGAACACCGGGGAGCTGTTTTTT

D gene: TRBD1
J gene: TRBJ1-2
V gene: TRBV2
clone size: NA
CDR3 protein: CASSGQGETYGYTF
CDR3 DNA: TGTGCCAGCAGTGGACAGGGGGAGACCTATGGCTACACCTTC